Described below is a single T cell receptor beta chain sequence and its context. The data belong to a study of blood T cell repertoires in COVID-19. Study-level information: Specimens from acute and convalescent COVID-19 originated in the United States, Italy and Spain.

Germline V gene sequence: CDR1 LGHDT, CDR2 YNNKEL (reference sequence). V was cut by 4 bases and J by 3 bases, with 17 bases left in between. This CDR3 is 16 amino acids long. As handled by the study authors: How many nucleated cells were present was estimated from reference gene primer amplification. Sequencing used immunoSEQ multiplex PCR; TCRdb keeps in-frame clones, though not all of them. V, J and clone size derive from that table, while D and trimming were established from the DNA sequence. Of roughly 200,000 clones in the sample, 85% to 90% were seen once. The sequenced material came from peripheral blood. The J gene is TRBJ2-3, the V gene TRBV3-1 (or the pseudogene TRBV3-2); TRBD2 is a possible D gene (5 bases). The receptor comes from a woman aged 60-75 years with acute or convalescent COVID-19. The CDR3: CASSPNGLLLTDTQYF. The CDR3 region has the DNA TGTGCCAGCAGCCCGAACGGACTTCTACTGACAGATACGCAGTATTTT.